The 21 T cell receptor beta chains below come from one sample, sequenced in a study of T cell repertoires in cytomegalovirus infection. One entry per CDR3 protein, called by TCRdb with MiXCR from the reads. In the table there are 680,000 or so distinct CDR3 sequences, around 30% of which are singletons. These receptors have no identified antigens. Sequenced material: cultured PBMCs, taken from culture after CMV antigen stimulation. The source of these receptors is a human donor in good health (CMV status not recorded). Some clones in this sample may be carry-over from other donors' samples.

This clonotype was picked up a small number of times. The chain employs TRBV6-5 and TRBJ1-2; D is undetermined. Deletions cut 6 bases from V and 8 bases from J, with 19 bases between. In germline, CDR1 is MNHEY, CDR2 SVGAGI. This CDR3 has 14 amino acids. The CDR3 sequence is CASSRTLRLGGYTF. As DNA, the CDR3 is TGTGCCAGCAGCCGCACCCTGAGACTGGGGGGCTACACCTTC.

This clonotype was recorded at least ten times. The chain couples TRBV7-8 to TRBJ1-2, with no clear D. V lost 1 base, J lost 5 bases, and 17 bases lay in between. The CDR3 has 16 amino acids. The germline gives CDR1 SGHVS, CDR2 FQNEAQ. The CDR3 nucleotides read TGTGCCAGCAGCTTAGTTGGCAGGTCAATACCTTATGGCTACACCTTC. It translates to CASSLVGRSIPYGYTF.

The CDR3 bases are TGCAGTGTCCCGACGGTAGGCACAGATACGCAGTATTTT. Translating gives CSVPTVGTDTQYF. The rearrangement joins TRBV20-1 to TRBJ2-3; D unclear. CDR3 length equals 13 residues. CDR1 and CDR2 (germline): DFQATT, SNEGSKA (reference sequence). Trimming took off 7 bases at V and 1 base at J, with 12 bases between the two ends.

This clonotype was counted between two and nine times. This rearrangement joins TRBV7-9 to TRBJ2-7; TRBD2 might be the D (6 bases). From germline, CDR1 is SEHNR and CDR2 FQNEAQ (reference sequence). Trimming pared 5 bases from V and 6 bases from J, leaving 23 bases between. The CDR3 is 16 residues long. For the CDR3, the DNA is TGTGCCAGCAGCCCTCCGCGAGGGACTCCCTTTCTCGAGCAGTACTTC. It is translated as CASSPPRGTPFLEQYF.

The V and J genes are TRBV7-6 and TRBJ2-3, with D unclear. Deletions cut 1 base from V and 2 bases from J, with 16 bases between. Germline V CDR1 and CDR2: SGHVS, FNYEAQ. The CDR3 totals 17 residues. Here the CDR3 reads CASSLVADVAPTDTQYF. The CDR3 DNA follows: TGTGCCAGCAGCTTAGTTGCTGACGTAGCTCCCACAGATACGCAGTATTTT.

The chain combines TRBV2 with TRBJ2-3; a weak D match, TRBD2 (5 bases). Germline assignment: CDR1 SNHLY and CDR2 FYNNEI. V shed 2 bases and J shed 2 bases, with 11 bases lying between them. This CDR3 region has 15 residues. The CDR3 spells CASSETAASTDTQYF. CDR3 sequence (DNA): TGTGCCAGCAGTGAAACAGCGGCTTCCACAGATACGCAGTATTTT.

A few counts support this clonotype. V and J are TRBV6-2 or TRBV6-3 and TRBJ2-5; tentative D call: TRBD2 (6 bases). The CDR3 covers 13 residues. V shed 5 bases and J shed 4 bases, with 11 bases lying between them. CDR1 and CDR2 from the germline V gene are MNHEY and SVGEGT. The CDR3, as DNA: TGTGCCAGCAGTATCCGGGACTTAGAGACCCAGTACTTC. Protein sequence: CASSIRDLETQYF.

The chain carries TRBV11-2 and TRBJ2-3, with TRBD1 matching 10 bases. The ends lost 2 bases at V and 4 bases at J; junction bases unmatched: 9. The CDR3 length is 17 residues. Germline values: CDR1 SGHAT, CDR2 FQNNGV. CDR3 sequence reads: CASSLYRGQGFSDTQYF. DNA for the CDR3: TGTGCCAGCAGCTTATATCGGGGACAGGGGTTTTCAGATACGCAGTATTTT. The whole variable domain, filled in from reference TRBV11-2 and TRBJ2-3, reads EAGVAQSPRYKIIEKRQSVAFWCNPISGHATLYWYQQILGQGPKLLIQFQNNGVVDDSQLPKDRFSAERLKGVDSTLKIQPAKLEDSAVYLCASSLYRGQGFSDTQYFGPGTRLTVL.

J is TRBJ2-5 and V is TRBV12-3 or TRBV12-4; D is perhaps TRBD1 (6 bases). This CDR3 comprises 14 residues. V lost 7 bases and J 1 base, leaving 13 bases between the germline ends. CDR3 region: CASKQDRFQETQYF. CDR3 DNA sequence: TGTGCCAGCAAACAGGACAGATTCCAAGAGACCCAGTACTTC.

To note about this clonotype: A much larger clone lies a single base off, so this may be a read error. The chain has TRBV7-2 and TRBJ2-5, with D perhaps matching TRBD2 (5 bases). Germline assignment: CDR1 SGHTA and CDR2 FQGNSA. CDR3 length equals 12 residues. The CDR3 sequence is CAGSFGRETQYF. CDR3 sequence (DNA): TGTGCCGGCAGCTTTGGGAGAGAGACCCAGTACTTC.

The table lists this clonotype with a few counts. The chain employs TRBV7-2 and TRBJ2-2, with no clear D. Trimming cost V 2 bases and J 7 bases, with 14 bases left between them. The CDR3 sequence is 15 residues long. The germline CDR1 and CDR2 sequences are SGHTA and FQGNSA. CDR3 DNA: TGTGCCAGCAGCTTAAGGCGGTCTAACGGCGGGGAGCTGTTTTTT. As protein: CASSLRRSNGGELFF.

This clonotype was counted between two and nine times. V gene TRBV7-2 combines with J gene TRBJ2-7; D remains unclear. This CDR3 region has 12 residues. Trimming took off 5 bases at V and 12 bases at J, with 17 bases between the two ends. Germline V gene data show CDR1 as SGHTA and CDR2 as FQGNSA. The CDR3: CASSTDTYLLYF. CDR3 nucleotides: TGTGCCAGCAGCACCGATACTTATTTACTGTACTTC.

The chain uses TRBV20-1 and TRBJ2-3; possibly TRBD2 for D (5 bases). Germline CDR1 and CDR2: DFQATT and SNEGSKA (reference sequence). The V end was cut by 6 bases, the J end by 4 bases, with 17 bases between. The CDR3 is 14 amino acids. CDR3 region: CSATPGSGSDTQYF. In DNA form, the CDR3 reads TGCAGTGCCACACCTGGGAGTGGGTCAGATACGCAGTATTTT.

The V and J genes are TRBV7-2 and TRBJ2-1; maybe TRBD2 (6 bases). Germline CDR1 and CDR2: SGHTA and FQGNSA. The CDR3 has 15 residues. Trimming shortened V by 7 bases and J by 6 bases, and 19 bases separated the two germline ends. CDR3 DNA: TGTGCCAGCATCGGGGAGCGGGCGGGGTCCAATGAGCAGTTCTTC. Amino acids: CASIGERAGSNEQFF.

This clonotype was observed a few times. The V and J genes are TRBV7-8 and TRBJ1-2; D unresolved. In germline, CDR1 is SGHVS, CDR2 FQNEAQ. With 5 bases removed from V and 3 bases from J, the gap between germline ends came to 16 bases. CDR3 length equals 15 residues. CDR3 nucleotide sequence: TGTGCCAGCAGCCCCCAAGAGGAGGGATACTATGGCTACACCTTC. As protein: CASSPQEEGYYGYTF. The whole variable domain, remainder taken from reference TRBV7-8 and TRBJ1-2, is GAGVSQSPRYKVAKRGQDVALRCDPISGHVSLFWYQQALGQGPEFLTYFQNEAQLDKSGLPSDRFFAERPEGSVSTLKIQRTQQEDSAVYLCASSPQEEGYYGYTFGSGTRLTVV.

This clonotype was counted a few times. This chain joins TRBV2 and TRBJ2-1; TRBD2 aligns across 10 bases. The CDR3 contains 17 residues. Germline values: CDR1 SNHLY, CDR2 FYNNEI. V trimming: 2 bases; J trimming: 3 bases; junction bases outside the gene matches: 7. CDR3 bases: TGTGCCAGCAGTGAAAACGACCCTAGCGGGGGCTACAATGAGCAGTTCTTC. Amino acids: CASSENDPSGGYNEQFF.

CDR3 in DNA: TGTGCCAGCAGCCAAGAGTGGGCACTTGAAGCTTTCTTT. This translates into CASSQEWALEAFF. The rearrangement links TRBV7-2 to TRBJ1-1, with D unresolved. The V gene's germline CDR1 is SGHTA and CDR2 FQGNSA. The CDR3 has 13 residues. V gave up 5 bases and J gave up 7 bases, with 14 bases separating them.

This clonotype was observed a handful of times. Here the CDR3 reads CASSYPRGRANTGELFF. In DNA form, the CDR3 reads TGTGCCAGCAGTTACCCTAGGGGGAGGGCGAACACCGGGGAGCTGTTTTTT. This chain connects TRBV6-5 to TRBJ2-2, with TRBD2 as a possible D gene (7 bases). Germline CDR1 MNHEY, CDR2 SVGAGI. The CDR3 totals 17 residues. V dropped 2 bases and J dropped 0 bases, with 13 bases sitting between them.

This clonotype was counted only a few times. This sequence joins TRBV12-3 or TRBV12-4 and TRBJ2-1, with 9 bases aligning to TRBD2. CDR3 length: 15 amino acids. The J segment lost 6 bases and the V segment lost 4 bases, leaving 7 bases of the junction unmatched. The CDR3 sequence: CASSWAGGPGNEQFF. DNA for the CDR3: TGTGCCAGCAGTTGGGCGGGGGGGCCGGGCAATGAGCAGTTCTTC.

V and J are TRBV20-1 and TRBJ1-5; TRBD1 agrees at 8 bases. The CDR3 loop spans 14 amino acids. The J segment lost 7 bases and the V segment lost 1 base, leaving 6 bases of the junction unmatched. Looked up from germline, CDR1 is DFQATT and CDR2 is SNEGSKA (reference sequence). CDR3 sequence reads: CSARADRAGQPQHF. For the CDR3, the DNA is TGCAGTGCTAGAGCGGACAGGGCAGGCCAGCCCCAGCATTTT.

This clonotype was counted ten times or more. The chain combines TRBV7-2 with TRBJ1-2; D not resolved. CDR3 size: 12 residues. V was trimmed by 5 bases and J by 7 bases, leaving 11 bases between them. From germline, CDR1 is SGHTA and CDR2 FQGNSA. The CDR3: CASSPRTSGYTF. CDR3 sequence (DNA): TGTGCCAGCAGCCCCCGGACGTCTGGCTACACCTTC.